These T cell receptor beta chains were read from a single sample in a study of identical twins. TCRdb reprocessed the 5' RACE reads via MiXCR and lists one record per CDR3 protein. The repertoire has approximately 620,000 distinct CDR3 sequences, 8.5% to 9.5% of them found once; the top ten carry approximately 0.94%. The same sample was also studied in work on yellow fever vaccine responses in identical twins.

Sequencing used PBMCs. The receptors were gathered from a woman between 18 and 30 years old in good health. Each CDR3 is given with its conserved first and last residue. Fields, in order: D gene, J gene, clone size, CDR3 length, V gene, CDR3 protein, CDR3 DNA. D genes are given only for firm matches. Clone size is stated in some rows and not others, as once, few, many or a class when expanded.

D gene: TRBD2
J gene: TRBJ2-7
clone size: -
CDR3 length: 13
V gene: TRBV19
CDR3 protein: CASSELAGGEQYF
CDR3 DNA: TGTGCCAGTAGTGAACTAGCGGGAGGCGAGCAGTACTTC

D gene: TRBD2
J gene: TRBJ2-7
clone size: few
CDR3 length: 12
V gene: TRBV15
CDR3 protein: CATSTGEGEQYF
CDR3 DNA: TGTGCCACCAGCACGGGGGAGGGCGAGCAGTACTTC

D gene: TRBD2
J gene: TRBJ2-1
clone size: -
CDR3 length: 16
V gene: TRBV6-5
CDR3 protein: CASSSGSGRTDNEQFF
CDR3 DNA: TGTGCCAGCAGTTCTGGTAGCGGGAGGACGGACAATGAGCAGTTCTTC

D gene: TRBD2
J gene: TRBJ2-7
clone size: -
CDR3 length: 15
V gene: TRBV2
CDR3 protein: CASKVIGGGSYEQYF
CDR3 DNA: TGTGCCAGCAAAGTCATAGGCGGGGGATCCTACGAGCAGTACTTC

D gene: -
J gene: TRBJ1-4
clone size: -
CDR3 length: 12
V gene: TRBV29-1
CDR3 protein: CSVGSASEKLFF
CDR3 DNA: TGCAGCGTTGGGTCAGCTTCAGAAAAACTGTTTTTT

D gene: -
J gene: TRBJ2-1
clone size: few
CDR3 length: 16
V gene: TRBV9
CDR3 protein: CASSAIDSYLDNEQFF
CDR3 DNA: TGTGCCAGCAGCGCCATAGACAGCTACTTAGACAATGAGCAGTTCTTC

D gene: TRBD2
J gene: TRBJ2-7
clone size: few
CDR3 length: 15
V gene: TRBV20-1
CDR3 protein: CSARSGTSGSYEQYF
CDR3 DNA: TGCAGTGCTAGGTCTGGGACTAGCGGCTCCTACGAGCAGTACTTC

D gene: -
J gene: TRBJ2-7
clone size: few
CDR3 length: 13
V gene: TRBV25-1
CDR3 protein: CASSELPYYEQYF
CDR3 DNA: TGTGCCAGCAGTGAGCTACCTTACTACGAGCAGTACTTC

D gene: -
J gene: TRBJ2-3
clone size: many
CDR3 length: 11
V gene: TRBV5-1
CDR3 protein: CASSLKDTQYF
CDR3 DNA: TGTGCCAGCAGCTTAAAAGATACGCAGTATTTT

D gene: -
J gene: TRBJ1-2
clone size: -
CDR3 length: 13
V gene: TRBV6-2/TRBV6-3
CDR3 protein: CASRDGQLYGYTF
CDR3 DNA: TGTGCCAGCAGGGATGGACAGCTCTATGGCTACACCTTC

D gene: -
J gene: TRBJ2-2
clone size: few
CDR3 length: 12
V gene: TRBV24-1
CDR3 protein: CATTGNTGELFF
CDR3 DNA: TGTGCCACCACGGGGAACACCGGGGAGCTGTTTTTT

D gene: -
J gene: TRBJ1-4
clone size: many
CDR3 length: 17
V gene: TRBV4-3
CDR3 protein: CASSQAQVGVTNEKLFF
CDR3 DNA: TGCGCCAGCAGCCAAGCTCAGGTCGGAGTGACTAATGAAAAACTGTTTTTT

D gene: -
J gene: TRBJ2-7
clone size: many
CDR3 length: 12
V gene: TRBV3-1
CDR3 protein: CASSQGDRQQYF
CDR3 DNA: TGTGCCAGCAGCCAAGGAGATCGTCAGCAGTACTTC

D gene: -
J gene: TRBJ2-5
clone size: -
CDR3 length: 16
V gene: TRBV11-2
CDR3 protein: CASSLPLVHRGETQYF
CDR3 DNA: TGTGCCAGCAGCTTGCCCTTAGTCCACCGAGGAGAGACCCAGTACTTC

D gene: TRBD2
J gene: TRBJ2-1
clone size: few
CDR3 length: 16
V gene: TRBV20-1
CDR3 protein: CSARDRLAGNYNEQFF
CDR3 DNA: TGCAGTGCTAGAGATAGACTAGCGGGGAACTACAATGAGCAGTTCTTC

D gene: -
J gene: TRBJ1-1
clone size: few
CDR3 length: 15
V gene: TRBV6-2/TRBV6-3
CDR3 protein: CASSYSNIPNTEAFF
CDR3 DNA: TGTGCCAGCAGTTACTCGAATATACCGAACACTGAAGCTTTCTTT

D gene: -
J gene: TRBJ2-3
clone size: few
CDR3 length: 17
V gene: TRBV5-6
CDR3 protein: CASSFATGSSGADTQYF
CDR3 DNA: TGTGCCAGCAGCTTCGCAACAGGGTCCAGCGGTGCAGATACGCAGTATTTT

D gene: TRBD2
J gene: TRBJ2-3
clone size: many
CDR3 length: 17
V gene: TRBV4-2
CDR3 protein: CASSQHLAGERGDTQYF
CDR3 DNA: TGTGCCAGCAGCCAACATCTAGCGGGGGAGAGGGGAGATACGCAGTATTTT

D gene: TRBD2
J gene: TRBJ2-1
clone size: -
CDR3 length: 15
V gene: TRBV20-1
CDR3 protein: CSAGSKGGLGLGEFF
CDR3 DNA: TGCAGTGCTGGATCGAAGGGGGGACTAGGTCTCGGGGAGTTCTTC

D gene: TRBD2
J gene: TRBJ2-7
clone size: few
CDR3 length: 19
V gene: TRBV11-2
CDR3 protein: CASSPRTSGRAVRPYEQYF
CDR3 DNA: TGTGCCAGCAGCCCCCGGACTAGCGGGAGGGCCGTACGTCCGTACGAGCAGTACTTC

D gene: -
J gene: TRBJ2-3
clone size: many
CDR3 length: 13
V gene: TRBV11-3
CDR3 protein: CASSLAGGVTQYF
CDR3 DNA: TGTGCCAGCAGCCTTGCAGGGGGGGTTACGCAGTATTTT

D gene: -
J gene: TRBJ2-4
clone size: many
CDR3 length: 13
V gene: TRBV5-6
CDR3 protein: CASSWGTKNIQYF
CDR3 DNA: TGTGCCAGCAGCTGGGGCACCAAAAACATTCAGTACTTC

D gene: -
J gene: TRBJ2-5
clone size: few
CDR3 length: 16
V gene: TRBV7-2
CDR3 protein: CASSPLRRGGQETQYF
CDR3 DNA: TGTGCCAGCAGCCCCCTTAGGAGGGGCGGCCAAGAGACCCAGTACTTC

D gene: -
J gene: TRBJ1-2
clone size: -
CDR3 length: 15
V gene: TRBV6-1
CDR3 protein: CASSTHGTAIYGYTF
CDR3 DNA: TGTGCCAGCAGTACCCATGGGACGGCGATCTATGGCTACACCTTC

D gene: TRBD2
J gene: TRBJ2-3
clone size: -
CDR3 length: 17
V gene: TRBV7-2
CDR3 protein: CASSLAGTSGTTDTQYF
CDR3 DNA: TGTGCCAGCAGCTTAGCGGGTACTAGCGGGACCACAGATACGCAGTATTTT

D gene: TRBD2
J gene: TRBJ2-7
clone size: once
CDR3 length: 17
V gene: TRBV6-2/TRBV6-3
CDR3 protein: CASSPIRLAPIVYEQYF
CDR3 DNA: TGTGCCAGCAGTCCGATACGACTAGCGCCAATCGTTTACGAGCAGTACTTC

D gene: TRBD2
J gene: TRBJ2-1
clone size: few
CDR3 length: 14
V gene: TRBV25-1
CDR3 protein: CASGLAGGRGEQFF
CDR3 DNA: TGTGCCAGCGGACTAGCGGGGGGGCGGGGTGAGCAGTTCTTC

D gene: TRBD2
J gene: TRBJ2-7
clone size: few
CDR3 length: 14
V gene: TRBV12-3/TRBV12-4
CDR3 protein: CASSLGASGSREDF
CDR3 DNA: TGTGCCAGCAGTTTAGGTGCTAGCGGGAGTCGTGAGGACTTC

D gene: -
J gene: TRBJ2-7
clone size: few
CDR3 length: 18
V gene: TRBV10-3
CDR3 protein: CAISERRDASRLPYEQYF
CDR3 DNA: TGTGCCATCAGTGAGAGGAGGGATGCTTCGCGGCTACCCTACGAGCAGTACTTC

D gene: -
J gene: TRBJ2-5
clone size: many
CDR3 length: 14
V gene: TRBV24-1
CDR3 protein: CATSDFDGKETQYF
CDR3 DNA: TGTGCCACCAGTGATTTTGACGGTAAAGAGACCCAGTACTTC

D gene: -
J gene: TRBJ2-4
clone size: many
CDR3 length: 15
V gene: TRBV9
CDR3 protein: CASSVSPGAKNIQYF
CDR3 DNA: TGTGCCAGCAGCGTCTCACCGGGAGCCAAAAACATTCAGTACTTC

D gene: -
J gene: TRBJ2-7
clone size: -
CDR3 length: 15
V gene: TRBV5-1
CDR3 protein: CASSLGNTGFYEQYF
CDR3 DNA: TGCGCCAGCAGCTTGGGGAATACAGGGTTCTACGAGCAGTACTTC